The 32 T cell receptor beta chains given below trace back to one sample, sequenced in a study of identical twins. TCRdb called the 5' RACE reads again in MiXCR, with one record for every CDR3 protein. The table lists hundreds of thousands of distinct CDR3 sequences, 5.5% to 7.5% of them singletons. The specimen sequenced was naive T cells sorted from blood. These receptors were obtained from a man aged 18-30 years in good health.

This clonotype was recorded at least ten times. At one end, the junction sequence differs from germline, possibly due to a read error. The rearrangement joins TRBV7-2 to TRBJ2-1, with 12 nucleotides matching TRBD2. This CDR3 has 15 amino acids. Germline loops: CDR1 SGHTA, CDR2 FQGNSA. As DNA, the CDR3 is TGTGCCAGCAGCCTAGCGGGAGGGATGTACAATGAGCAGTTCTTC. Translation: CASSLAGGMYNEQFF.

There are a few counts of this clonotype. CDR3: CASTKPGTGSSGANVLTF. As DNA, the CDR3 is TGTGCCAGCACCAAGCCAGGGACAGGCAGCTCTGGGGCCAACGTCCTGACTTTC. The gene calls are TRBV12-3 or TRBV12-4 and TRBJ2-6; 8 nucleotides match TRBD1. V lost 7 bases and J lost 0; bases outside the gene matches: 11. This CDR3 spans 18 amino acids.

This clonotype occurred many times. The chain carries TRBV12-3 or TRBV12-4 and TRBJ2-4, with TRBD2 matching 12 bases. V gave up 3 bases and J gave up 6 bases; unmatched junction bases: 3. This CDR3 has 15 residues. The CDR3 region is CASSLTSGSGNIQYF. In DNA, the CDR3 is TGTGCCAGCAGTTTGACTAGCGGGAGTGGAAACATTCAGTACTTC.

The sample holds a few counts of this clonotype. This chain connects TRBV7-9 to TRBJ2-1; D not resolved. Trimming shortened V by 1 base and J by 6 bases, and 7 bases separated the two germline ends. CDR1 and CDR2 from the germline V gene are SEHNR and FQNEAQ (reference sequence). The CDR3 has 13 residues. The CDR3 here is CASSLGSRNEQFF. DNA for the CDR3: TGTGCCAGCAGCTTAGGATCCCGCAATGAGCAGTTCTTC.

The DNA of the CDR3 is TGTGCCAGCAGCCAAGCCCGGGGTAGCGGGGCCCGACACTACAATGAGCAGTTCTTC. It yields the protein CASSQARGSGARHYNEQFF. The chain recombines TRBV3-1 with TRBJ2-1; 8 nucleotides align to TRBD2. V lost 1 base, J lost 3 bases, and 14 bases stayed unmatched. CDR1 is LGHDT and CDR2 is YNNKEL in the germline V gene (reference sequence). The CDR3 is 19 residues long.

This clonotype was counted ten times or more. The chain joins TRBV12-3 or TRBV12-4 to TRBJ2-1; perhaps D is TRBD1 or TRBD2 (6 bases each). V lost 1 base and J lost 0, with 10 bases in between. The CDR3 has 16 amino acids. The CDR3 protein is CASSLGGATSYNEQFF. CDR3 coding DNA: TGTGCCAGCAGTTTAGGGGGGGCCACCTCCTACAATGAGCAGTTCTTC.

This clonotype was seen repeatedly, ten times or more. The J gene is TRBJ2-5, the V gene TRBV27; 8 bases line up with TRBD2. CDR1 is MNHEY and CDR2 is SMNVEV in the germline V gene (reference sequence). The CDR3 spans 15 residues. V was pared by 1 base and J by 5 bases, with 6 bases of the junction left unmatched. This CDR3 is CASSLWSGGLETQYF. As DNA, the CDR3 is TGTGCCAGCAGTTTATGGTCGGGAGGGCTGGAGACCCAGTACTTC.

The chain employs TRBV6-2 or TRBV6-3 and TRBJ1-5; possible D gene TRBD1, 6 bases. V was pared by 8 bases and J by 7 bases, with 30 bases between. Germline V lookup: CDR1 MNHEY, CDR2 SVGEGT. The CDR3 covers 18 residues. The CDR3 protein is CASDTALPGGAQGQPQHF. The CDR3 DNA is TGTGCCAGCGACACAGCCCTCCCGGGGGGCGCACAAGGACAGCCCCAGCATTTT.

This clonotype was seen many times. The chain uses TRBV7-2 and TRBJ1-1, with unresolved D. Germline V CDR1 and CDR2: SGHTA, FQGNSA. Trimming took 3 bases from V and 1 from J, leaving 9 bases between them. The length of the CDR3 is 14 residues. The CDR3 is CASSFVAGNTEAFF. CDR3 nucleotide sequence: TGTGCCAGCAGCTTCGTGGCGGGGAACACTGAAGCTTTCTTT.

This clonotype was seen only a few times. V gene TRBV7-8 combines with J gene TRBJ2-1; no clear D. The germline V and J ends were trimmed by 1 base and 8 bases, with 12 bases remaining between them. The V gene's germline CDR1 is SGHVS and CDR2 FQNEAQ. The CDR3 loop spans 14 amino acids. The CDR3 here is CASSLVDASHEQFF. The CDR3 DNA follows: TGTGCCAGCAGCTTAGTAGATGCGTCCCATGAGCAGTTCTTC.

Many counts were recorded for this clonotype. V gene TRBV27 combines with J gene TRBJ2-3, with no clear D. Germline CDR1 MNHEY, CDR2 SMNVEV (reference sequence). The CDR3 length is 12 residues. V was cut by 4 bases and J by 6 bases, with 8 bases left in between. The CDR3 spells CASSSSEDTQYF. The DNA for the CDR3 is TGTGCCAGCAGTTCCTCTGAGGATACGCAGTATTTT.

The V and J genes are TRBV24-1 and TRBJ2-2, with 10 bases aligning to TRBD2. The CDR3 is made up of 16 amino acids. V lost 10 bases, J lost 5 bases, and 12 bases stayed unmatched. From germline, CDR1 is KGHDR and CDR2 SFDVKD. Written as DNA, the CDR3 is TGTGCCACAAGAGCGGGAGGGCTGTATGGGACCGGGGAGCTGTTTTTT. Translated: CATRAGGLYGTGELFF.

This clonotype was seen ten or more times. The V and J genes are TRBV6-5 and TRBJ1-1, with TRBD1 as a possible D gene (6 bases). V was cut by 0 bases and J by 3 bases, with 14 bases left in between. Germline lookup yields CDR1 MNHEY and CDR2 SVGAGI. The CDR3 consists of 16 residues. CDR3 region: CASSYSLQGKYTEAFF. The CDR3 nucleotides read TGTGCCAGCAGTTACTCTTTACAGGGTAAATACACTGAAGCTTTCTTT.

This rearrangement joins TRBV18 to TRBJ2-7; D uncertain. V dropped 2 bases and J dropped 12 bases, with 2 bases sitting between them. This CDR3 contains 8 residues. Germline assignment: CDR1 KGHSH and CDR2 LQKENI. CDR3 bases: TGTGCCAGCTCACCAAGGTACTTC. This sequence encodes CASSPRYF.

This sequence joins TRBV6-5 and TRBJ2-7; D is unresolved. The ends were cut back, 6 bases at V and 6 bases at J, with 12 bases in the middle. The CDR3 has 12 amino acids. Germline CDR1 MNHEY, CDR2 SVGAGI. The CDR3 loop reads CASRPTMGEQYF. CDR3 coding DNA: TGTGCCAGCAGACCCACAATGGGCGAGCAGTACTTC.

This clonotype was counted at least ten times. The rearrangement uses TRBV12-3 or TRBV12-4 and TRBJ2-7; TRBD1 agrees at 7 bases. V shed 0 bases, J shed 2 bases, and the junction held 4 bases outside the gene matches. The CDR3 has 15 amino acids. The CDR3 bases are TGTGCCAGCAGTTTAGCGCTGGGGACAGCCTACGAGCAGTACTTC. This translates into CASSLALGTAYEQYF.

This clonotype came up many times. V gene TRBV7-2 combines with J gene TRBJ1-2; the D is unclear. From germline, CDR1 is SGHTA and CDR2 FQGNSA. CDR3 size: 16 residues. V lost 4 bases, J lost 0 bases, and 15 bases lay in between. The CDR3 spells CASSSSGLGANYGYTF. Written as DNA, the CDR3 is TGTGCCAGCAGCTCCTCTGGTTTAGGAGCTAACTATGGCTACACCTTC.

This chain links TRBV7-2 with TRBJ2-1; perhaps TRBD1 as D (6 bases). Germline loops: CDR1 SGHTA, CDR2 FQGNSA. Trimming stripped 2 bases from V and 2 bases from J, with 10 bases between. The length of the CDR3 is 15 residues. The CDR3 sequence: CASSLQGSPYNEQFF. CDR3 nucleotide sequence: TGTGCCAGCAGCTTACAGGGGAGCCCCTACAATGAGCAGTTCTTC.

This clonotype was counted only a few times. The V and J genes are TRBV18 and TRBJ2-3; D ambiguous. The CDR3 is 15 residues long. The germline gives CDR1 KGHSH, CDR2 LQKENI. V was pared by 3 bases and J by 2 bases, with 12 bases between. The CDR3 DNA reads TGTGCCAGCTCACCGTCGATAGTCCCCACAGATACGCAGTATTTT. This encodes CASSPSIVPTDTQYF.

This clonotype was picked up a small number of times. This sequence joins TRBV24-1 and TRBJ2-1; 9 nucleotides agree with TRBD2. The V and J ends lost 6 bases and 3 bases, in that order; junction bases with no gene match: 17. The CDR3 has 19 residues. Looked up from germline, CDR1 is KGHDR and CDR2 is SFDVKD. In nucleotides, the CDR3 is TGTGCCACCAGTCCTAGCAGGGATGGAGCGGGAGGCCTCTACAATGAGCAGTTCTTC. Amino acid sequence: CATSPSRDGAGGLYNEQFF.

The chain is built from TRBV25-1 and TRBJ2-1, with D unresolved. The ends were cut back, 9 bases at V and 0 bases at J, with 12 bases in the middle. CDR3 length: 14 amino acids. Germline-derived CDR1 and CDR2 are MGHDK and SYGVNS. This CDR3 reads CASQRPSSYNEQFF. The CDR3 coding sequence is TGTGCCAGTCAAAGACCTAGCTCCTACAATGAGCAGTTCTTC.

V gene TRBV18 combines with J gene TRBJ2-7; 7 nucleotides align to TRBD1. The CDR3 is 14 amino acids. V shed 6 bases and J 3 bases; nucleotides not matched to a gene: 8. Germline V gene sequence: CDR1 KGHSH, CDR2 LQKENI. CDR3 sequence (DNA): TGTGCCAGCTCGCCAAGACAGGGTAACTACGAGCAGTACGTC. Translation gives CASSPRQGNYEQYV.

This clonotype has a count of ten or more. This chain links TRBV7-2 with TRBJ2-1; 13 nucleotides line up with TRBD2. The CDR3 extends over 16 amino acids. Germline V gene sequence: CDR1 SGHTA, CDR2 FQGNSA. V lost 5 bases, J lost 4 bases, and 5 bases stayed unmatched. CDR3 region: CASSPQGLAGYNEQFF. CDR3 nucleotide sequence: TGTGCCAGCAGCCCCCAGGGACTAGCGGGATACAATGAGCAGTTCTTC.

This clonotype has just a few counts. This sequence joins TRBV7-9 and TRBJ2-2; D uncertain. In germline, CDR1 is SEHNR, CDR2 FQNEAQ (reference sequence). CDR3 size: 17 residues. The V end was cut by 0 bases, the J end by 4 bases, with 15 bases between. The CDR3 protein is CASSLARARRVTGELFF. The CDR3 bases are TGTGCCAGCAGCTTAGCACGGGCGAGACGGGTCACCGGGGAGCTGTTTTTT.

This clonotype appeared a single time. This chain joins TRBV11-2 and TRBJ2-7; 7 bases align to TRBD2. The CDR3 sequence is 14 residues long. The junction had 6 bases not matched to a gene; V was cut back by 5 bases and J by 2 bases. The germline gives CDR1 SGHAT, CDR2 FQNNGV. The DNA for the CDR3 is TGTGCCAGCAGCCTTCCTGGGAGGGCCTACGAGCAGTACGTC. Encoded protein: CASSLPGRAYEQYV.

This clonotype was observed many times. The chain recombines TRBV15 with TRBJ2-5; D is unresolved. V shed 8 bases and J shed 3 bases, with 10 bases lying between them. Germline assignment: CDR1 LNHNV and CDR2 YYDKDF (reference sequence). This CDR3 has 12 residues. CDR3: CATDGGEETQYF. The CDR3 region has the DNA TGTGCCACCGACGGCGGAGAAGAGACCCAGTACTTC.

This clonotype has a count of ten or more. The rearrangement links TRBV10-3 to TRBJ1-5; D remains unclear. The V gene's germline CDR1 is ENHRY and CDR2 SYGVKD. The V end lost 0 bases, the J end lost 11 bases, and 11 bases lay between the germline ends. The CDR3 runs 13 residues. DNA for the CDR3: TGTGCCATCAGTGAGTCGTTTGGCACGGCCCAGCATTTT. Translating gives CAISESFGTAQHF.

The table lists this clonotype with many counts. The CDR3 sequence: CASSPSSRTDTQYF. In DNA form, the CDR3 reads TGTGCCAGCTCACCATCATCTCGCACAGATACGCAGTATTTT. The genes are TRBV18 and TRBJ2-3; D unclear. Trimming took off 2 bases at V and 1 base at J, with 7 bases between the two ends. Germline V gene sequence: CDR1 KGHSH, CDR2 LQKENI. This CDR3 is 14 amino acids long.

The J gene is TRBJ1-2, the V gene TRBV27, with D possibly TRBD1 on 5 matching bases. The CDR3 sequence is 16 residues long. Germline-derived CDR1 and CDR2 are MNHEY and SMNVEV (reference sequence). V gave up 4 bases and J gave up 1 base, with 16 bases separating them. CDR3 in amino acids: CASSSIGTYNNYGYTF. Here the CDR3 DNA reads TGTGCCAGCAGTTCCATCGGGACTTACAATAACTATGGCTACACCTTC.

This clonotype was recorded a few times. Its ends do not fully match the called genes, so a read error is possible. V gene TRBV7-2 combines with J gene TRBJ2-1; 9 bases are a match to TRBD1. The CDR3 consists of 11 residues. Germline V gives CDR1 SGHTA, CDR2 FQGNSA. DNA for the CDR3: TGTGCCAGCAGCTCCGGGACAGGGAAAAACTTC. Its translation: CASSSGTGKNF.

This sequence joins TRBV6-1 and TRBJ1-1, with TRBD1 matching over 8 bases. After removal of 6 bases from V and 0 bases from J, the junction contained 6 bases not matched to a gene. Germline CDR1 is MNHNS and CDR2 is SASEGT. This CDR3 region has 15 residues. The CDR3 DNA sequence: TGTGCCAGCAGAAGGAAACAGGGGGTGAACACTGAAGCTTTCTTT. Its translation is CASRRKQGVNTEAFF.

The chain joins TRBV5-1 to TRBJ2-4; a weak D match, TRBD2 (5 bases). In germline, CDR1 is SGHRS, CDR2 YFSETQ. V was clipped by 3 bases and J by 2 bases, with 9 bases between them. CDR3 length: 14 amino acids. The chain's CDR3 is CASSSRETKNIQYF. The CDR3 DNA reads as TGCGCCAGCAGCTCCCGGGAAACCAAAAACATTCAGTACTTC.